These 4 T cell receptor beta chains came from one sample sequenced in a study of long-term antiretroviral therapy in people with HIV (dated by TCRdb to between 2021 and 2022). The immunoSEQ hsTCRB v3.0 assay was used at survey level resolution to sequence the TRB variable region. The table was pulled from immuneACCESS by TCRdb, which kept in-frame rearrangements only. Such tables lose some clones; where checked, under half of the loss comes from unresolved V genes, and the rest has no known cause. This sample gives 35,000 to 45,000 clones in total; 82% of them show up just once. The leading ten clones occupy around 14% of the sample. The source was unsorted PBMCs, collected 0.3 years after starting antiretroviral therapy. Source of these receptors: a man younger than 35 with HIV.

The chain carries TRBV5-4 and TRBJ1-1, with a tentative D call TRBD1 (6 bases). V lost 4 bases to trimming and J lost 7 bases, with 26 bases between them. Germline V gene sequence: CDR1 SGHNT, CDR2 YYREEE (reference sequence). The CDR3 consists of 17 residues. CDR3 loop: CASSLVPLADSDLEAFF. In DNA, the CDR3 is TGTGCCAGCAGCCTTGTCCCCCTTGCGGACAGCGATCTTGAAGCTTTCTTT.

The CDR3 DNA reads as TGTGCCAGCTCACCAGAGACAGGCCTCTCTGGGGCCAACGTCCTGACTTTC. It is translated as CASSPETGLSGANVLTF. The rearrangement links TRBV18 to TRBJ2-6, with a weak D call TRBD1 (6 bases). V dropped 2 bases and J dropped 0 bases, with 11 bases sitting between them. The CDR3 totals 17 residues. Per germline, CDR1 KGHSH and CDR2 LQKENI.

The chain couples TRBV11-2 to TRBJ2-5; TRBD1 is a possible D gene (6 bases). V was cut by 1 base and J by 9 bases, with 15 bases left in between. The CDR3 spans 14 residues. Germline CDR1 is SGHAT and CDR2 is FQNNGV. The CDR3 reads CASSLAHTPGAQYF. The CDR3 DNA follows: TGTGCCAGCAGCTTAGCCCACACACCAGGGGCCCAGTACTTC.

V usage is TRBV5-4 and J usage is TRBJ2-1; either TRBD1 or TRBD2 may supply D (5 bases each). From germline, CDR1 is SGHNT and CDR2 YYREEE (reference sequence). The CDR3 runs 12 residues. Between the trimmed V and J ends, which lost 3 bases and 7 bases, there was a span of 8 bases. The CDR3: CASSSRENEQFF. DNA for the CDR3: TGTGCCAGCAGCTCCAGGGAGAATGAGCAGTTCTTC.